Each of the 6 T cell receptor beta chains below was sequenced from the same sample in a study of blood T cell repertoires in COVID-19. Repertoires were generated with immunoSEQ multiplex PCR, while TCRdb's copy carries only in-frame clones and drops some. This sample yields about 310,000 clones, of which approximately 85% are seen a single time; around 2.1% belongs to the top ten. Sequenced sample: PBMCs or T cells enriched from blood (not recorded which). All receptors derive from a man aged 30 to 39 who had recovered from COVID-19.

This clone was found a few times. J is TRBJ2-5 and V is TRBV7-9; weak D call: TRBD2 (7 bases). CDR1 is SEHNR and CDR2 is FQNEAQ in the germline V gene (reference sequence). V dropped 2 bases and J dropped 1 base, with 17 bases sitting between them. The CDR3 spans 17 residues. The CDR3 DNA sequence: TGTGCCAGCAGCTTAACGGGGGGCCGTCCTTTCCAAGAGACCCAGTACTTC. As protein: CASSLTGGRPFQETQYF.

V gene TRBV10-3 combines with J gene TRBJ1-3; no definite D call. Trimming shortened V by 10 bases and J by 4 bases, and 11 bases separated the two germline ends. CDR3 length equals 12 residues. CDR1 is ENHRY, CDR2 SYGVKD, per germline. For the CDR3, the DNA is TGTGCCACCTCAGAACAGGGAAACACCATATATTTT. It yields the protein CATSEQGNTIYF.

V is TRBV7-9 and J is TRBJ1-1; no definite D call. This CDR3 contains 14 residues. Germline loops: CDR1 SEHNR, CDR2 FQNEAQ (reference sequence). Deletions cut 3 bases from V and 4 bases from J, with 12 bases between. CDR3 in amino acids: CASSFSVPGTEAFF. CDR3 DNA: TGTGCCAGCAGCTTTTCGGTCCCTGGCACTGAAGCTTTCTTT. Combining the CDR3 with reference TRBV7-9 and TRBJ1-1 gives the whole variable domain DTGVSQNPRHKITKRGQNVTFRCDPISEHNRLYWYRQTLGQGPEFLTYFQNEAQLEKSRLLSDRFSAERPKGSFSTLEIQRTEQGDSAMYLCASSFSVPGTEAFFGQGTRLTVV.

The rearrangement joins TRBV11-2 to TRBJ2-7; the match to TRBD2 covers 8 bases. The CDR3 covers 17 residues. The germline V gene has CDR1 SGHAT and CDR2 FQNNGV. V was pared by 3 bases and J by 5 bases, with 15 bases of the junction left unmatched. CDR3 region: CASSFPVGSGGTNEQYF. The CDR3 nucleotides are TGTGCCAGCAGCTTCCCTGTAGGAAGCGGGGGTACCAACGAGCAGTACTTC.

A remark on this clone: A read error may account for a junction end that differs from germline. This sequence joins TRBV9 and TRBJ2-5; TRBD2 matches at 8 bases. This CDR3 is built from 15 residues. The germline V gene has CDR1 SGDLS and CDR2 YYNGEE. CDR3 DNA sequence: TGTGCCACCAGCGCCAGCGGGGGCCCCCGAGAGACCCAGTACTTC. Amino acids: CATSASGGPRETQYF.

This chain joins TRBV9 and TRBJ2-3; 7 bases are shared with TRBD2. The CDR3 has 16 amino acids. The germline V gene encodes CDR1 SGDLS and CDR2 YYNGEE. V shed 1 base, J shed 2 bases, and the junction held 7 bases outside the gene matches. The CDR3: CASSVRAGDDTDTQYF. The CDR3 DNA is TGTGCCAGCAGCGTAAGGGCGGGAGACGACACAGATACGCAGTATTTT.